Included here is one TCR beta chain sequence, with context. This clonotype was seen more than once but under ten times. The antigen this receptor binds is unknown. The sample holds no much larger clone one base away, and base qualities are not on file. These data belong to a study of early T cells in non-severe SARS-CoV-2 infection (dated by TCRdb to the early 2020s). Study-level background: Bulk RNA from unsorted whole blood was used for TCR sequencing, so alpha and beta chains could not be paired.

The study was a case-control design nested within a healthcare worker cohort in London, UK, with weekly nasopharyngeal swab PCR tests and blood sampling. Between 23 and 31 March 2020, the week of the UK lockdown, healthcare workers were enrolled and then followed up weekly for as long as 16 weeks. The library was generated by 5' RACE. The instrument was a NextSeq 500. In the TCR library protocol, unique molecular identifiers were attached to individual cDNA molecules to correct for PCR bias and sequencing error. Both TCR alpha and beta chains were sequenced, and tight co-correlation was observed between alpha and beta sequence abundances in each sample. The study's own analysis went as follows. Decombinator V4 was used to annotate TCR sequences for V gene, J gene and CDR3. Expanded TCRs were defined as changing significantly between any two time points under a Poisson model with p below 0.0001. TCR abundances were normalised to the total number of TCRs sequenced per sample and were expressed as counts per million. MAIT TCRs were defined by TRAV1-2 paired with TRAJ12, TRAJ20 or TRAJ33, and iNKT TCRs by TRAV10 paired with TRAJ18. VDJdb, accessed 1 November 2021, was searched for CMV, EBV and SARS-CoV-2 annotated TCRs, excluding TCRs annotated for multiple antigens. Using fastp trimming at Q25 and MiXCR clonotype assembly, TCRdb reanalyzed the public sequencing data and kept in-frame beta chains. A single entry per CDR3 protein holds the most common genes and DNA from its merged rows. These V and J calls originate from TCRdb's pipeline instead of the authors' own analysis. This sample gives more than 95,000 distinct CDR3 sequences in total; 15% of them show up just once. Of the sample, roughly a fifth falls within the top ten clones.

V and J are truncated by 0 bases and 9 bases respectively, leaving an intervening sequence of 14 bases. The germline V gene encodes CDR1 LGHDT and CDR2 YNNKEL (reference sequence). There are 14 amino acids in the CDR3, from cysteine to phenylalanine inclusive. Only the CDR3 DNA is retained, 42 bases long and in frame from the first base. The paper as a whole reports these results and caveats: VDJdb matching was skewed toward anti-spike CD8 responses and likely underestimated virus-specific expansions, missing private and CD4 specificities.

The source of this sequence is an adult who was a healthcare worker with PCR-confirmed SARS-CoV-2 infection or an uninfected control (not recorded which). Recombination connected TRBV3-1 to TRBJ2-5; the D gene is possibly TRBD2, with 5 bases matching. The source material was whole blood. The base sequence is TGTGCCAGCAGCCAAGATTACGGGATCTGGTCCCAGTACTTC. This gives the protein CASSQDYGIWSQYF.